These T cell receptor beta chains were read from a single sample in a study of regulatory T cells in long-lasting Graves disease. TCRdb processed the multiplex PCR reads anew with MiXCR; each CDR3 protein has one entry. The data contain 400,000 or so distinct CDR3 sequences, less than 25% of them seen just once; the ten biggest clones take up less than 25%. The sample was peripheral blood mononuclear cells (PBMCs), taken when the disease was refractory, from a patient treated with antithyroid drugs. All receptors come from a female donor with Graves disease. CDR3s include the opening cysteine and the closing phenylalanine or tryptophan. D genes are given only for firm matches. Expanded clones are given a class, and other clones once, few, many or no size at all.

D gene	clone size	V gene	J gene	CDR3 DNA	CDR3 protein
TRBD1	-	TRBV25-1	TRBJ1-1	TGTGCCAGCAGTGGGTACAGGGGGCTGACTGAAGCTTTCTTT	CASSGYRGLTEAFF
-	-	TRBV29-1	TRBJ2-1	TGCAGCGTTGAGGGGCTAGTCTCTTACAATGAGCAGTTCTTC	CSVEGLVSYNEQFF
-	few	TRBV29-1	TRBJ2-7	TGCAGCGTTGCTCAGGGGACCTACGAGCAGTACTTC	CSVAQGTYEQYF
-	many	TRBV12-3/TRBV12-4	TRBJ1-4	TGTGCCAGCAGTTTGGGCCATCTATTGGCAACTAATGAAAAACTGTTTTTT	CASSLGHLLATNEKLFF
-	-	TRBV9	TRBJ1-4	TGTGCCAGCAGCCCTAGCCCACTAAAAGGTAGTGAAAAACTGTTTTTT	CASSPSPLKGSEKLFF
TRBD2	-	TRBV5-5	TRBJ2-5	TGTGCCAGCAGCTTAGGACTAGCGGGAGTTCGGGAGACCCAGTACTTC	CASSLGLAGVRETQYF
TRBD1	many	TRBV2	TRBJ2-5	TGTGCCAGCAAAGGGGACAGAGGACGCCAAGAGACCCAGTACTTC	CASKGDRGRQETQYF
TRBD2	-	TRBV4-3	TRBJ2-5	TGCGCCAGCAGCCAAGATAGGATGGGACTAGCGGGAAAGACCCAGTACTTC	CASSQDRMGLAGKTQYF
-	many	TRBV6-1	TRBJ2-7	TGTGCCAGCATGGACGCCCTCTACGAGCAGTACTTC	CASMDALYEQYF
TRBD1	-	TRBV6-1	TRBJ1-1	TGTGCCAGCCGCCAAACAGGGGCGAACACTGAAGCTTTCTTT	CASRQTGANTEAFF
-	-	TRBV5-4	TRBJ2-7	TGTGCCAGCAGCTTTTCCCCTACCTACGAGCAGTACTTC	CASSFSPTYEQYF
-	few	TRBV10-2	TRBJ1-5	TGCGCCAGCAGTGTAGGAGGTCAGCCCCAGCATTTT	CASSVGGQPQHF
-	few	TRBV19	TRBJ1-5	TGTGCCAGCACAACAGGGTTTCAGCCCCAGCATTTT	CASTTGFQPQHF
-	few	TRBV7-8	TRBJ2-5	TGTGCCAGCAGCTTATTGATCGGGTCCCGAGAGACCCAGTACTTC	CASSLLIGSRETQYF
-	many	TRBV7-9	TRBJ1-2	TGTGCCAGCAGCCGAGATGACAGATACTATGGCTACACCTTC	CASSRDDRYYGYTF
-	many	TRBV6-1	TRBJ1-6	TGTGCCAGCAGCGTCCAAAGGGCGGGGTCACCCCTCCACTTT	CASSVQRAGSPLHF
-	-	TRBV11-2	TRBJ2-1	TGTGCCAGCAGCTTAGATGAGGGTCCCCCTCAGAATGGGGAGCAGTTCTTC	CASSLDEGPPQNGEQFF
TRBD2	-	TRBV6-5	TRBJ2-7	TGTGCCAGCAGTTACTCTATACTAGCGGGAGCGTCCACCCAAACTTACGAGCAGTACTTC	CASSYSILAGASTQTYEQYF
-	few	TRBV11-2	TRBJ1-1	TGTGCCAGCGGCTTAGCACAGCACATGAACACTGAAGCTTTCTTT	CASGLAQHMNTEAFF
TRBD2	few	TRBV29-1	TRBJ2-5	TGCAGCGTAGACACAGCGGGAGGCCTCCAAGAGACCCAGTACTTC	CSVDTAGGLQETQYF
TRBD2	few	TRBV7-2	TRBJ2-7	TGTGCCAGCAGCCTCACTAGCGGGATGTACGAGCAGTACTTC	CASSLTSGMYEQYF
-	few	TRBV6-5	TRBJ1-4	TGTGCCAGCAGTTACGCGGCCGCGGGGGATGAAAAACTGTTTTTT	CASSYAAAGDEKLFF
-	-	TRBV5-1	TRBJ1-2	TGCGCCAGCAGCTCCGACAGAGAGGATGGCTACACCTTC	CASSSDREDGYTF
-	many	TRBV28	TRBJ2-4	TGTGCCAGCAGTAACACAGGACCAAACATTCAGTACTTC	CASSNTGPNIQYF
-	few	TRBV19	TRBJ1-1	TGTGCCAGTAGTATGCTGGGAATGAACACTGAAGCTTTCTTT	CASSMLGMNTEAFF
-	few	TRBV30	TRBJ2-3	TGTGCCTGGAGTGAACTCCGTTTGGAGGGCCTCGGTGTTGAAGATACGCAGTATTTT	CAWSELRLEGLGVEDTQYF
-	-	TRBV15	TRBJ1-4	TGTGCCACCAGCTTAAGGACTGACCGGCGTGAAAAACTGTTTTTT	CATSLRTDRREKLFF
TRBD2	-	TRBV3-1	TRBJ2-7	TGTGCCAGCAGCCAAGATCCGAGCGGGAGGCTCTACGAGCAGTACTTC	CASSQDPSGRLYEQYF
-	-	TRBV3-1	TRBJ2-3	TGTGCCAGCCAACGACAGGGGAGGGTGGATACGCAGTATTTT	CASQRQGRVDTQYF
-	many	TRBV27	TRBJ2-7	TGTGCCAGCAGCTTTAACCGACTCCCCTACGAGCAGTACTTC	CASSFNRLPYEQYF
TRBD1	many	TRBV28	TRBJ1-5	TGTGCCAGCAGTCCATCGGGACAGGGGATTGATCAGCCCCAGCATTTT	CASSPSGQGIDQPQHF
-	many	TRBV10-3	TRBJ2-7	TGTGCCATCAGTGAGTCTGGCTACGAGCAGTACTTC	CAISESGYEQYF
-	-	TRBV12-3/TRBV12-4	TRBJ2-4	TGTGCCAGCAGTTTCAACAGCAAAAACATTCGGTACTTC	CASSFNSKNIRYF
-	few	TRBV18	TRBJ1-1	TGTGCCAGCTCACCACCGGTGGACACTGAAGCTTTCTTT	CASSPPVDTEAFF
TRBD1	many	TRBV2	TRBJ2-2	TGTGCCAGCAGAGGAGACAGGGGGCGGGTCGGGGAGCTGTTTTTT	CASRGDRGRVGELFF
TRBD1	many	TRBV20-1	TRBJ1-1	TGCAGTGCCAAGACAGGGTCTATCACTGAAGCTTTCTTT	CSAKTGSITEAFF
-	many	TRBV11-2	TRBJ2-5	TGTGCCAGCAGCTTATTCACAGGGCGAGAGACCCAGTACTTC	CASSLFTGRETQYF
-	-	TRBV19	TRBJ2-7	TGTGCCAGTAGTATAGGACAGGCCCCGAACGAGCAGTACTTC	CASSIGQAPNEQYF
-	many	TRBV29-1	TRBJ2-5	TGCAGCGTTAGACCGGGAGTCCAAGAGACCCAGTACTTC	CSVRPGVQETQYF
-	many	TRBV20-1	TRBJ1-1	TGCAGTGCTACGGACGGCATGAACACTGAAGCTTTCTTT	CSATDGMNTEAFF
-	many	TRBV10-3	TRBJ2-7	TGTGCCATCAGTGTCGAGACGGCAGGCTACGAGCAGTACTTC	CAISVETAGYEQYF
-	many	TRBV2	TRBJ1-4	TGTGCCAGCAGCCTACAGGGACTCGCAACTAATGAAAAACTGTTTTTT	CASSLQGLATNEKLFF
-	many	TRBV12-3/TRBV12-4	TRBJ2-4	TGTGCCAGCAGTTTAGGGGGGTTGGATAGAAACATTCAGTACTTC	CASSLGGLDRNIQYF
-	few	TRBV28	TRBJ2-3	TGTGCCAGCAGTTTATCCTCTCGGTCAGATACGCAGTATTTT	CASSLSSRSDTQYF
-	-	TRBV6-5	TRBJ1-1	TGTGCCAGCAGTTTAGACCTACAGGGTAACACTGAAGCTTTCTTT	CASSLDLQGNTEAFF
TRBD2	few	TRBV9	TRBJ2-5	TGTGCCAGCAGCGTAGGGGCGGGAGGGCCAGGAGAGACCCAGTACTTC	CASSVGAGGPGETQYF
-	many	TRBV5-6	TRBJ1-4	TGTGCCAGCAGCTCAAGGGGGGCAGACACAACTAATGAAAAACTGTTTTTT	CASSSRGADTTNEKLFF
TRBD1	few	TRBV2	TRBJ2-4	TGTGCCAGCAGTGAGGGACAGGGGGCCAACATTCAGTACTTC	CASSEGQGANIQYF
-	-	TRBV4-2	TRBJ2-7	TGTGCCAGCAGCCAGACCTCACAATCCTACGAGCAGTACTTC	CASSQTSQSYEQYF
-	-	TRBV7-8	TRBJ2-2	TGTGCCAGCAGCTCCCTATCGCTGACTAACACGAACACCGGGGAGCTGTTTTTT	CASSSLSLTNTNTGELFF
-	-	TRBV30	TRBJ2-7	TGTGCCTGGACCCCTCCGGGACCAACCCCCCTGAACGAGCAGTACTTC	CAWTPPGPTPLNEQYF
TRBD2	many	TRBV6-1	TRBJ2-5	TGTGCCAGCAGTGCTAGCGGGAGATCGGAGACCCAGTACTTC	CASSASGRSETQYF
TRBD1	-	TRBV7-2	TRBJ2-7	TGTGCCAGCAGCCCACGCCCGATGACAGGGGTGTTAGTCGACGAGCAGTACTTC	CASSPRPMTGVLVDEQYF
-	few	TRBV30	TRBJ1-2	TGTGCCTGGACCACCGGGGGGGCGGGCTACACCTTC	CAWTTGGAGYTF
-	many	TRBV29-1	TRBJ2-7	TGCAGCGTTGAAGGTGAGGACTCCTACGAGCAGTACTTC	CSVEGEDSYEQYF